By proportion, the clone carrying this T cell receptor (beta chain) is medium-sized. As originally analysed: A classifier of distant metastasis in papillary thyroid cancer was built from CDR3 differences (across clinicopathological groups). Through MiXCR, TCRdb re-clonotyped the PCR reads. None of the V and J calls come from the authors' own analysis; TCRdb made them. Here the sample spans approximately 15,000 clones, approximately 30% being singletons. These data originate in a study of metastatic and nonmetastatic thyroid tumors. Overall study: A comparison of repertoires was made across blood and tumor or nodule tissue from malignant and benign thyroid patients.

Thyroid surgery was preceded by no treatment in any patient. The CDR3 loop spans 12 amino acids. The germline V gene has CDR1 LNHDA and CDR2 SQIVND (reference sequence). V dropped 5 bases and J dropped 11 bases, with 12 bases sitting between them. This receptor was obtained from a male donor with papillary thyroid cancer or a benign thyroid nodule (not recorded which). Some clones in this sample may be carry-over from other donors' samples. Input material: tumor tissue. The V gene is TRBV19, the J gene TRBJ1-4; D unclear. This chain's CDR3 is CASSYKIGKLFF. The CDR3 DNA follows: TGTGCCAGTAGTTATAAAATAGGGAAACTGTTTTTT.